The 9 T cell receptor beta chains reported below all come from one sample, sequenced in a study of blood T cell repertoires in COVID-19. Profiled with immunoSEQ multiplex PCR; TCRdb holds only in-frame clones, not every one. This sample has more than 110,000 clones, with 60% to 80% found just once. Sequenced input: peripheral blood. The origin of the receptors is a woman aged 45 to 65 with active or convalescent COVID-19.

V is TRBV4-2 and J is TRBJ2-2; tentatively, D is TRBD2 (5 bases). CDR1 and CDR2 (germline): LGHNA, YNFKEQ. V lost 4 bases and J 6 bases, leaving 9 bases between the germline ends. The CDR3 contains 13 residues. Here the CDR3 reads CASSPMRAGELFF. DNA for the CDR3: TGTGCCAGCAGCCCCATGCGGGCCGGGGAGCTGTTTTTT.

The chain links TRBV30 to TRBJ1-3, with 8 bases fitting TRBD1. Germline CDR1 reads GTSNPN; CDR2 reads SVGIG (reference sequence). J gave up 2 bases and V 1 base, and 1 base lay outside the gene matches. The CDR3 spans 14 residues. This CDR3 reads CAWSADRAGNTIYF. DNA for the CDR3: TGTGCCTGGAGTGCGGACAGGGCTGGAAACACCATATATTTT. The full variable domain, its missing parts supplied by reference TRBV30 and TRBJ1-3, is SQTIHQWPATLVQPVGSPLSLECTVEGTSNPNLYWYRQAAGRGLQLLFYSVGIGQISSEVPQNLSASRPQDRQFILSSKKLLLSDSGFYLCAWSADRAGNTIYFGEGSWLTVV.

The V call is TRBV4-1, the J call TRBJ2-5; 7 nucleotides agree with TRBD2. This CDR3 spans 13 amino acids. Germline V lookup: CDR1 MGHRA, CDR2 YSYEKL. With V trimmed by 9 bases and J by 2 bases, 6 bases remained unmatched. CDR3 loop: CASKREGQETQYF. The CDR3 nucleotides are TGCGCCAGTAAGCGGGAAGGTCAAGAGACCCAGTACTTC.

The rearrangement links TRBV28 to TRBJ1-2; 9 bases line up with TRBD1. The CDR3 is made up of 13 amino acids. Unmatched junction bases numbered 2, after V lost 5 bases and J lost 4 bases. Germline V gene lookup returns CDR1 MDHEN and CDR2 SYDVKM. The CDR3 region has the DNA TGTGCCAGCAGTCCGGGACAGGGCTATGGCTACACCTTC. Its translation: CASSPGQGYGYTF.

The CDR3 coding sequence is TGTGCCAGCAGCTTAGAAGGTGACGGGGGGGTCCCCACAGATACGCAGTATTTT. This gives the protein CASSLEGDGGVPTDTQYF. V usage is TRBV7-2 and J usage is TRBJ2-3; 8 nucleotides agree with TRBD2. Germline trimming cut 1 base from V and 2 bases from J; bases unmatched to any gene: 11. This CDR3 is 18 amino acids long. Germline-derived CDR1 and CDR2 are SGHTA and FQGNSA.

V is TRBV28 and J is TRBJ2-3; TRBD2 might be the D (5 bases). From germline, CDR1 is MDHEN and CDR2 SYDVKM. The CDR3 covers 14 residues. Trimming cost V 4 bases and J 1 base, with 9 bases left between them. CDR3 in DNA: TGTGCCAGCAGTTCTGAGGGTGGCACAGATACGCAGTATTTT. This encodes CASSSEGGTDTQYF.

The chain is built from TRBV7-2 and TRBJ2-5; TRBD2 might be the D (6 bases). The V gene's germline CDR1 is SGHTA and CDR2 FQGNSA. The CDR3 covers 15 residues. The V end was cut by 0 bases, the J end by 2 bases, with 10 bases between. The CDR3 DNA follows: TGTGCCAGCAGCTTAGCGTCAGGGAGGCAAGAGACCCAGTACTTC. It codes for CASSLASGRQETQYF.

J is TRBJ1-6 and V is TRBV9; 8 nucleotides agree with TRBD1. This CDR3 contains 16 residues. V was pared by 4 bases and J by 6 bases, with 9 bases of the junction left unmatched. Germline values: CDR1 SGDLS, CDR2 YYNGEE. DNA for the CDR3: TGTGCCAGCAGCACCCAGTCGACAGGGGTTAATTCACCCCTCCACTTT. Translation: CASSTQSTGVNSPLHF.

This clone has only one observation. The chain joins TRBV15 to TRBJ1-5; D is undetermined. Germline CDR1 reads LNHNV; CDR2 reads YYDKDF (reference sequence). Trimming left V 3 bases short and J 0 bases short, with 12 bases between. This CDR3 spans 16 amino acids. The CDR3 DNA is TGTGCCACCAGCAGCCCACCCGGTAATAGCAATCAGCCCCAGCATTTT. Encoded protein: CATSSPPGNSNQPQHF.